The 29 T cell receptor beta chains given below trace back to one sample, sequenced in a study of shared clonotypes between healthy human individuals. Clones were read by immunoSEQ multiplex PCR, and TCRdb kept only the in-frame ones, dropping some. The sample has 450,000 to 650,000 clones, just over 75% seen once. The sample taken for sequencing was PBMCs. These TCRs come from a woman in her forties in good health. Some clones in this sample may be carry-over from other donors' samples.

The rearrangement links TRBV19 to TRBJ2-7, with D uncertain. The V gene's germline CDR1 is LNHDA and CDR2 SQIVND (reference sequence). Trimming removed 3 bases at V and 1 base at J, with 13 bases between. This CDR3 region has 15 residues. CDR3 in DNA: TGTGCCAGTAGTATCGCGGCAGGATCATCCTACGAGCAGTACTTC. Translated, it gives CASSIAAGSSYEQYF. The full variable domain, its missing parts supplied by reference TRBV19 and TRBJ2-7, is DGGITQSPKYLFRKEGQNVTLSCEQNLNHDAMYWYRQDPGQGLRLIYYSQIVNDFQKGDIAEGYSVSREKKESFPLTVTSAQKNPTAFYLCASSIAAGSSYEQYFGPGTRLTVT.

The V and J genes are TRBV4-2 and TRBJ2-1; 7 bases line up with TRBD2. The germline V gene encodes CDR1 LGHNA and CDR2 YNFKEQ. The V gene end was trimmed by 0 bases and the J gene end by 2 bases; junction bases not matched to a gene: 4. This CDR3 contains 16 residues. CDR3 loop: CASSQDGGVAYNEQFF. CDR3 in DNA: TGTGCCAGCAGCCAAGATGGGGGGGTAGCCTACAATGAGCAGTTCTTC.

This clone is a singleton in its sample. This chain uses TRBV7-3 with TRBJ1-5; D perhaps matches TRBD1 (6 bases). Germline CDR1 is SGHTA and CDR2 is FQGTGA. The V gene lost 1 base and the J gene lost 1 base, with 23 bases spanning the gap. CDR3 length: 20 residues. The CDR3 DNA follows: TGTGCCAGCAGCTTAAGTTCCGGGGGCATGGACGACTTGAGCAATCAGCCCCAGCATTTT. This codes for CASSLSSGGMDDLSNQPQHF.

This sequence joins TRBV28 and TRBJ2-2; D possibly corresponds to TRBD2 (5 bases). The CDR3 consists of 15 residues. Trimming shortened V by 10 bases and J by 1 base, and 16 bases separated the two germline ends. The germline CDR1 and CDR2 sequences are MDHEN and SYDVKM. This chain's CDR3 is CATLGGAENTGELFF. DNA of the CDR3: TGTGCCACCCTCGGAGGTGCGGAGAACACCGGGGAGCTGTTTTTT.

In this sample, this clone turned up a few times. It differs at one base from a far larger clone, so likely a read error. This chain connects TRBV7-2 to TRBJ1-1; D gene ambiguous. V lost 7 bases to trimming and J lost 0 bases, with 15 bases between them. The CDR3 spans 15 residues. Per germline, CDR1 SGHTA and CDR2 FQGNSA. The chain's CDR3 is CASNALIQLNTEAFF. In DNA form, the CDR3 reads TGTGCCAGCAACGCCCTAATCCAACTGAACACTGAAGCTTTCTTT.

The rearrangement uses TRBV7-9 and TRBJ2-1; the match to TRBD2 covers 8 bases. CDR3 length: 15 amino acids. The germline CDR1 and CDR2 sequences are SEHNR and FQNEAQ (reference sequence). Losses at the gene ends were 3 bases for V and 2 bases for J; bases not matched to a gene: 3. The CDR3 nucleotides read TGTGCCAGCAGCTTGGAGCGGGAGACCTACAATGAGCAGTTCTTC. Translation gives CASSLERETYNEQFF. The full variable domain, rest sourced from reference TRBV7-9 and TRBJ2-1, is DTGVSQNPRHKITKRGQNVTFRCDPISEHNRLYWYRQTLGQGPEFLTYFQNEAQLEKSRLLSDRFSAERPKGSFSTLEIQRTEQGDSAMYLCASSLERETYNEQFFGPGTRLTVL.

This chain links TRBV7-9 with TRBJ2-1; 15 bases are shared with TRBD2. The V gene end was trimmed by 1 base and the J gene end by 8 bases; junction bases not matched to a gene: 3. Looked up from germline, CDR1 is SEHNR and CDR2 is FQNEAQ (reference sequence). This CDR3 comprises 16 residues. The CDR3 region is CASSLGTSGRADEQFF. The CDR3 DNA reads TGTGCCAGCAGCTTAGGGACTAGCGGGAGGGCCGATGAGCAGTTCTTC.

CDR3 nucleotide sequence: TGCGCCAGCAGCCAGGAAGCGGGAGGTTACTACGAGCAGTACTTC. It yields the protein CASSQEAGGYYEQYF. The J gene is TRBJ2-7, the V gene TRBV4-1, with 9 bases identical to TRBD2. The germline gives CDR1 MGHRA, CDR2 YSYEKL. V was clipped by 3 bases and J by 3 bases; unmatched bases: 6. The length of the CDR3 is 15 residues.

With respect to this clone: Within the sample, other DNA sequences also encode this same CDR3. This sequence joins TRBV18 and TRBJ2-6; no reliable D call. Per the germline V gene, CDR1 is KGHSH and CDR2 is LQKENI. The CDR3 is 13 amino acids. Trimming took off 4 bases at V and 4 bases at J, with 5 bases between the two ends. The CDR3 DNA sequence: TGTGCCAGCTCACTTTCCGGGGCCAACGTCCTGACTTTC. It is translated as CASSLSGANVLTF.

The chain links TRBV6-6 to TRBJ2-7; no clear D. This CDR3 is built from 13 residues. V lost 9 bases, J lost 2 bases, and 14 bases lay in between. Germline CDR1 and CDR2: MNHNY and SVGAGI (reference sequence). CDR3 region: CASGSPITYEQYF. Written as DNA, the CDR3 is TGTGCCAGTGGTAGTCCCATTACCTACGAGCAGTACTTC.

Here the CDR3 DNA reads TGTGCCAGCGCCGTGGGGGTTGGGAGGCAGTACCAAGAGACCCAGTACTTC. This codes for CASAVGVGRQYQETQYF. The V call is TRBV9, the J call TRBJ2-5, with a weak D call TRBD2 (6 bases). V was cut by 7 bases and J by 0 bases, with 22 bases left in between. From germline, CDR1 is SGDLS and CDR2 YYNGEE. This CDR3 is 17 amino acids long.

CDR3 amino acids: CASSLWLAEGVSTNTGELFF. The CDR3 nucleotides read TGCGCCAGCAGTCTGTGGCTAGCGGAGGGCGTCAGCACTAACACCGGGGAGCTGTTTTTT. The chain carries TRBV5-1 and TRBJ2-2; TRBD2 agrees at 7 bases. The CDR3 totals 20 residues. J was trimmed by 2 bases and V by 5 bases; bases with no gene match: 21. CDR1 SGHRS and CDR2 YFSETQ come from the germline V gene.

The chain carries TRBV6-5 and TRBJ2-1; D is ambiguous. Germline V CDR1 and CDR2: MNHEY, SVGAGI. The CDR3 spans 13 residues. Trimming removed 0 bases from V and 5 bases from J, with 5 bases in between. The CDR3 reads CASSYSENNEQFF. As DNA, the CDR3 is TGTGCCAGCAGTTACTCAGAGAACAATGAGCAGTTCTTC.

V and J are TRBV28 and TRBJ2-7; D possibly uses TRBD1 or TRBD2 (5 bases each). CDR3 length: 13 amino acids. Trimming removed 7 bases at V and 6 bases at J, with 16 bases between. The germline V gene has CDR1 MDHEN and CDR2 SYDVKM. The CDR3, as DNA: TGTGCCAGCAATCACGTTGAGGGGTTCGAGCAGTACTTC. It is translated as CASNHVEGFEQYF.

V and J are TRBV4-1 and TRBJ2-5, with a tentative D call TRBD2 (7 bases). Trimming cost V 5 bases and J 4 bases, with 17 bases left between them. The length of the CDR3 is 15 residues. In germline, CDR1 is MGHRA, CDR2 YSYEKL. CDR3 bases: TGCGCCAGCAGCTTTATGAGGGGGGAGGGAGAGACCCAGTACTTC. This codes for CASSFMRGEGETQYF.

The chain links TRBV5-1 to TRBJ1-1; D not certain. Germline CDR1 SGHRS, CDR2 YFSETQ. The CDR3 extends over 13 amino acids. Between the trimmed V and J ends, which lost 1 base and 0 bases, there was a span of 4 bases. The CDR3 DNA reads as TGCGCCAGCAGCTTGATTCTGAACACTGAAGCTTTCTTT. Its protein product is CASSLILNTEAFF.

The rearrangement joins TRBV21-1 to TRBJ2-7; the table's D call TRBD1 went unverified against the DNA. TRBV21-1 is a pseudogene locus. CDR3 length: 15 residues. In nucleotides, the CDR3 is TGTGCCAGCAGCAACTGGACACTTTGTCCCTACGAGCAGTACTTC. Translated, it gives CASSNWTLCPYEQYF.

The rearrangement uses TRBV2 and TRBJ1-5, with 8 bases lining up with TRBD1. CDR3 length equals 17 residues. V shed 3 bases, J shed 0 bases, and the junction held 7 bases outside the gene matches. Germline V gene lookup returns CDR1 SNHLY and CDR2 FYNNEI. This CDR3 is CASSEQGASYSNQPQHF. The CDR3 DNA follows: TGTGCCAGCAGTGAGCAGGGGGCGAGTTATAGCAATCAGCCCCAGCATTTT.

As for this clone: This may be a read error, as it is one base from a much larger clone. Other nucleotide sequences from this sample produce the same CDR3. This sequence joins TRBV7-9 and TRBJ1-1, with D perhaps TRBD1 (6 bases). CDR3 length: 14 residues. Germline CDR1 and CDR2: SEHNR and FQNEAQ (reference sequence). V was trimmed by 1 base and J by 4 bases, leaving 10 bases between them. Here the CDR3 DNA reads TGTGCCAGCAGCTTAGGGGGGCTCGGCACTGAAGCTTTCTTT. As protein: CASSLGGLGTEAFF.

This clone was detected a few times. The gene calls are TRBV19 and TRBJ2-7; weak D call: TRBD1 (5 bases). This CDR3 has 13 residues. Trimming left V 4 bases short and J 4 bases short, with 11 bases between. Germline V gives CDR1 LNHDA, CDR2 SQIVND (reference sequence). CDR3: CASSSAGYYEQYF. CDR3 DNA: TGTGCCAGTAGTAGTGCAGGGTATTACGAGCAGTACTTC.

There are a few counts of this clone. CDR3 loop: CASSPGAAKNIQYF. The CDR3 DNA follows: TGTGCCAGCAGCCCGGGAGCGGCCAAAAACATTCAGTACTTC. This chain joins TRBV5-4 and TRBJ2-4, with D possibly matching TRBD2 (6 bases). The germline gives CDR1 SGHNT, CDR2 YYREEE (reference sequence). This CDR3 has 14 residues. Trimming pared 4 bases from V and 1 base from J, leaving 9 bases between.

The chain carries TRBV4-2 and TRBJ1-2; a possible D gene is TRBD1 (6 bases). Deletions cut 0 bases from V and 0 bases from J, with 29 bases between. This CDR3 is built from 22 residues. Germline V lookup: CDR1 LGHNA, CDR2 YNFKEQ. This CDR3 reads CASSQDRGQGRGGILTNYGYTF. The CDR3 DNA reads TGTGCCAGCAGCCAAGATCGAGGGCAGGGGAGAGGGGGAATCCTAACTAACTATGGCTACACCTTC.

This clone was seen a single time. This sequence joins TRBV19 and TRBJ1-1, with D possibly matching TRBD1 (6 bases). The CDR3 covers 17 residues. V was trimmed by 3 bases and J by 0 bases, leaving 17 bases between them. CDR1 and CDR2 (germline): LNHDA, SQIVND (reference sequence). The CDR3 region has the DNA TGTGCCAGTAGTATCCTCACAATGCAGGGGATGAACACTGAAGCTTTCTTT. This codes for CASSILTMQGMNTEAFF.

The chain employs TRBV19 and TRBJ2-1; the match to TRBD2 covers 7 bases. The junction had 7 bases not matched to a gene; V was cut back by 0 bases and J by 8 bases. Germline CDR1 reads LNHDA; CDR2 reads SQIVND (reference sequence). This CDR3 is 15 amino acids long. CDR3 sequence reads: CASSIDSGREYEQFF. DNA for the CDR3: TGTGCCAGTAGTATAGACAGCGGGCGGGAGTATGAGCAGTTCTTC.

In its sample, this clone was seen once. V and J are TRBV5-4 and TRBJ2-2; D may match TRBD1 or TRBD2 (6 bases each). Germline CDR1 SGHNT, CDR2 YYREEE (reference sequence). The CDR3 contains 16 residues. Trimming pared 4 bases from V and 4 bases from J, leaving 17 bases between. The CDR3, as DNA: TGTGCCAGCAGCCTGCAGCGTGGAGGGGGCACCGGGGAGCTGTTTTTT. Residues: CASSLQRGGGTGELFF.

This rearrangement joins TRBV25-1 to TRBJ2-5, with D tentatively TRBD1 (5 bases). This CDR3 is 13 amino acids long. Germline CDR1 reads MGHDK; CDR2 reads SYGVNS. V lost 3 bases, J lost 5 bases, and 10 bases lay in between. As DNA, the CDR3 is TGTGCCAGCAGTGATAGGGGTCGGGAGACCCAGTACTTC. Protein: CASSDRGRETQYF.

The rearrangement links TRBV5-1 to TRBJ2-1; TRBD1 is a possible D gene (6 bases). CDR1 and CDR2 (germline): SGHRS, YFSETQ. V lost 4 bases to trimming and J lost 2 bases, with 13 bases between them. The CDR3 is 15 amino acids. The DNA of the CDR3 is TGCGCCAGCAGCCCCCAGACAGGACCCTACAATGAGCAGTTCTTC. It specifies CASSPQTGPYNEQFF.

The chain combines TRBV4-1 with TRBJ2-7; maybe TRBD1 (5 bases). Trimming left V 2 bases short and J 4 bases short, with 9 bases between. Germline loops: CDR1 MGHRA, CDR2 YSYEKL. The CDR3 has 13 amino acids. In DNA, the CDR3 is TGCGCCAGCAGCCAACAGGGTCCGTACGAGCAGTACTTC. Translation: CASSQQGPYEQYF.

This clone appeared a few times. The chain recombines TRBV7-7 with TRBJ1-5; weak D call: TRBD1 (5 bases). The V end was cut by 5 bases, the J end by 5 bases, with 19 bases between. Germline V CDR1 and CDR2: SSHAT, FNYEAQ (reference sequence). The CDR3 length is 16 residues. CDR3 loop: CASSVTQVIGDQPQHF. As DNA, the CDR3 is TGTGCCAGCAGCGTTACACAGGTAATCGGGGATCAGCCCCAGCATTTT.